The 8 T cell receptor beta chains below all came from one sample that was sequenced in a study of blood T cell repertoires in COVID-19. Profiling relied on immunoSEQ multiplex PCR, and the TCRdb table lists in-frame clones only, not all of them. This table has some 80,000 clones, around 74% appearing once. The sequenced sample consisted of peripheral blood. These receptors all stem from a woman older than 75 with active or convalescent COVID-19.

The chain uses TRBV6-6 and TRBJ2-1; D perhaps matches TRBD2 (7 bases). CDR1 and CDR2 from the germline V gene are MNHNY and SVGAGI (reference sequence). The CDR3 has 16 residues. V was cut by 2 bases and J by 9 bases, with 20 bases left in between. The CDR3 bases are TGTGCCAGCAGTTACAAGGGGGAGGGCAAGGAGGGTGAGCAGTTCTTC. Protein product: CASSYKGEGKEGEQFF.

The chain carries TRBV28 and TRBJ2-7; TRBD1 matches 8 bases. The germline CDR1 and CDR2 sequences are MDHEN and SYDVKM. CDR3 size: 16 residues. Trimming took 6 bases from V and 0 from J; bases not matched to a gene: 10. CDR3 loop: CASSPAPGTGSYEQYF. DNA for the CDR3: TGTGCCAGCAGCCCCGCCCCCGGGACAGGCTCCTACGAGCAGTACTTC.

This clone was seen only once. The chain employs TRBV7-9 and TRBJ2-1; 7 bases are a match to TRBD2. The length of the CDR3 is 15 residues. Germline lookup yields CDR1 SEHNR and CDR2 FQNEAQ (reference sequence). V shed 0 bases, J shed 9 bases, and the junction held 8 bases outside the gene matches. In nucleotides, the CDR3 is TGTGCCAGCAGCTTAGCGATGAGCGGGGCCGGTGAGCAGTTCTTC. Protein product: CASSLAMSGAGEQFF. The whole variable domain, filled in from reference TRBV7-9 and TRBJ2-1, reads DTGVSQNPRHKITKRGQNVTFRCDPISEHNRLYWYRQTLGQGPEFLTYFQNEAQLEKSRLLSDRFSAERPKGSFSTLEIQRTEQGDSAMYLCASSLAMSGAGEQFFGPGTRLTVL.

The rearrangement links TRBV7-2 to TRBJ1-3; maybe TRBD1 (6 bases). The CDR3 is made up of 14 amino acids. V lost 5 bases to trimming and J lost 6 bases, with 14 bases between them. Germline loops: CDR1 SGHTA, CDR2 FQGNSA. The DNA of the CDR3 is TGTGCCAGCAGCAACCGGGACACCCTAAACACCATATATTTT. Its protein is CASSNRDTLNTIYF. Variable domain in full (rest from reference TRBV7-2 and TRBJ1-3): GAGVSQSPSNKVTEKGKDVELRCDPISGHTALYWYRQSLGQGLEFLIYFQGNSAPDKSGLPSDRFSAERTGGSVSTLTIQRTQQEDSAVYLCASSNRDTLNTIYFGEGSWLTVV.

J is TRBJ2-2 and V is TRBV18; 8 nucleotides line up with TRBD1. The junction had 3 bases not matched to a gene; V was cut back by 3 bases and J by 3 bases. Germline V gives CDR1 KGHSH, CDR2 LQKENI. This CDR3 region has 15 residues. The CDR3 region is CASSPTGADTGELFF. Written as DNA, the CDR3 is TGTGCCAGCTCACCGACAGGGGCGGACACCGGGGAGCTGTTTTTT. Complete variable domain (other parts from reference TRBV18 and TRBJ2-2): NAGVMQNPRHLVRRRGQEARLRCSPMKGHSHVYWYRQLPEEGLKFMVYLQKENIIDESGMPKERFSAEFPKEGPSILRIQQVVRGDSAAYFCASSPTGADTGELFFGEGSRLTVL.

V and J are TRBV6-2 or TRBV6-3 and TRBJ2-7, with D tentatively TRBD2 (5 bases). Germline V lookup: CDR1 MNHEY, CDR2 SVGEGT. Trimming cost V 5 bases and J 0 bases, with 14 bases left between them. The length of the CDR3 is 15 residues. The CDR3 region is CASSPLAGLSYEQYF. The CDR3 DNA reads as TGTGCCAGCAGTCCCCTGGCGGGTCTCTCCTACGAGCAGTACTTC.

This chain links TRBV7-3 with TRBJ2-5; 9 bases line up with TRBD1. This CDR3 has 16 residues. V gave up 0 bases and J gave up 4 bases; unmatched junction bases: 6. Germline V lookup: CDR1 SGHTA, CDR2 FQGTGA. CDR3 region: CASSLTGTGRGETQYF. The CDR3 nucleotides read TGTGCCAGCAGCTTAACCGGGACAGGGAGGGGAGAGACCCAGTACTTC.

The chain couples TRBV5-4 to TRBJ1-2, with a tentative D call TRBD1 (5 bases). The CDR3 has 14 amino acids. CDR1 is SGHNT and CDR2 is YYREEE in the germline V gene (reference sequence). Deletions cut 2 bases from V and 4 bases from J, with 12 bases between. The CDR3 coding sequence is TGTGCCAGCAGCTTAAGCGGGGGATCCTATGGCTACACCTTC. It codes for CASSLSGGSYGYTF.